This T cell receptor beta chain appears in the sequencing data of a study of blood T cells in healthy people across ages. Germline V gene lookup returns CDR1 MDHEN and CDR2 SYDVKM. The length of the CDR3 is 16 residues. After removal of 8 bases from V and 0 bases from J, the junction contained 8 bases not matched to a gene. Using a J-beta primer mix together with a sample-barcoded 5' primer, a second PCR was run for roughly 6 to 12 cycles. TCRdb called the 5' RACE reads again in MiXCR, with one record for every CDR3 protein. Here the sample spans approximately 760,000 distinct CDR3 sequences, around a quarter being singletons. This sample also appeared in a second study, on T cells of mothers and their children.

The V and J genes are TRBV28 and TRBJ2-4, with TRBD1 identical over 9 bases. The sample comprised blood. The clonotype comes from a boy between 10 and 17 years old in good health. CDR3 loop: CASGWTGDLAKNIQYF. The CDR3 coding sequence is TGTGCCAGCGGCTGGACAGGGGACCTAGCCAAAAACATTCAGTACTTC.